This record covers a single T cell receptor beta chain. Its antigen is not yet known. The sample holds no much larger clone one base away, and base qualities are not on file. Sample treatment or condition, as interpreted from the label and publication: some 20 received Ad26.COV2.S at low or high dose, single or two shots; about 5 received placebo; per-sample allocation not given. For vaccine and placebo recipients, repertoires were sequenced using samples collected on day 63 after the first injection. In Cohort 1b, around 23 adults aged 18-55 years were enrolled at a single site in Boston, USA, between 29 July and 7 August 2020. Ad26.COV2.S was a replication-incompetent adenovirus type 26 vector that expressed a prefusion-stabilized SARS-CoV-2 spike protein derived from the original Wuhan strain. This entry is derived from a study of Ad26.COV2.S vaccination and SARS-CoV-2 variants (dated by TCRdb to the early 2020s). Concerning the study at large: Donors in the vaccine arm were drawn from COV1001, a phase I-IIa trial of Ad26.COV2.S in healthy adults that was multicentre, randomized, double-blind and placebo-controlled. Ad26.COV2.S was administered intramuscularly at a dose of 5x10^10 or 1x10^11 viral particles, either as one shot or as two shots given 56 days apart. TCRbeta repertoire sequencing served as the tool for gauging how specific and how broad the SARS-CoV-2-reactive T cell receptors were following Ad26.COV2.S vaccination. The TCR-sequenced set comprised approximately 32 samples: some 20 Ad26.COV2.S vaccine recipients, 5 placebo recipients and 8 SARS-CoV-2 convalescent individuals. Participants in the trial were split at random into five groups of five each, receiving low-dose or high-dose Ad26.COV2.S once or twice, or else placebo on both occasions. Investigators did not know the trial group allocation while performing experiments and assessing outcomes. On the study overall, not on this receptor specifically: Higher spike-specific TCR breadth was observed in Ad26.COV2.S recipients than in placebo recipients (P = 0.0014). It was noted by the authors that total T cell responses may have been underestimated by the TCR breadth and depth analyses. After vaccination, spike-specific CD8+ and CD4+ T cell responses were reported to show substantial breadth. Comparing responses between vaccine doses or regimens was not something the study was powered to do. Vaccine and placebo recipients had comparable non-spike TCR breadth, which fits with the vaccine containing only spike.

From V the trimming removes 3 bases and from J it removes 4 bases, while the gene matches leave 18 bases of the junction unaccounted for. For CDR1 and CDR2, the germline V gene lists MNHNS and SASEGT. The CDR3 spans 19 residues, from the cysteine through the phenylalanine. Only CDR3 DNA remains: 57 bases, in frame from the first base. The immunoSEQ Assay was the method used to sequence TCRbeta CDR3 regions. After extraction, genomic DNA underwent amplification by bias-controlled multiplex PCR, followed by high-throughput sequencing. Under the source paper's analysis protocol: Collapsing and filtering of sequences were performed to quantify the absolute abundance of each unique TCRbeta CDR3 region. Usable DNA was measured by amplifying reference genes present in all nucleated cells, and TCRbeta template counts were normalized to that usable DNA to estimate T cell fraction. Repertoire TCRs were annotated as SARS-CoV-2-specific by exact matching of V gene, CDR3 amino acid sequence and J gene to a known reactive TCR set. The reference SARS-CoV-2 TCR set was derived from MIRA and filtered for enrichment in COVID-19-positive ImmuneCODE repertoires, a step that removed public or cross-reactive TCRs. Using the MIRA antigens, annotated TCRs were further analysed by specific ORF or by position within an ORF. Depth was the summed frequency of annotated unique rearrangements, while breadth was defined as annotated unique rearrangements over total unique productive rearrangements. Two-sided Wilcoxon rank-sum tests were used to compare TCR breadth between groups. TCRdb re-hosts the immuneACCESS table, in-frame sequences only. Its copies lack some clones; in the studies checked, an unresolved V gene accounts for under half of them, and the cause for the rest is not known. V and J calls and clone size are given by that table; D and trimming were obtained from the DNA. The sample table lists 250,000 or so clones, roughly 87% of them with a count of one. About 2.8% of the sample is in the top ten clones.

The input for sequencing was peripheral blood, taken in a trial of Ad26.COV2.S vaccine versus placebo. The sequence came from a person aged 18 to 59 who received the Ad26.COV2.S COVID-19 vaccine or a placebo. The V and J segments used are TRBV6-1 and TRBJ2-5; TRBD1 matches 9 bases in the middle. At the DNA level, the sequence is TGTGCCAGCAGTGACCGGGACAGGGCGGCAATTAGGGATAGAGAGACCCAGTACTTC. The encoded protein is CASSDRDRAAIRDRETQYF.